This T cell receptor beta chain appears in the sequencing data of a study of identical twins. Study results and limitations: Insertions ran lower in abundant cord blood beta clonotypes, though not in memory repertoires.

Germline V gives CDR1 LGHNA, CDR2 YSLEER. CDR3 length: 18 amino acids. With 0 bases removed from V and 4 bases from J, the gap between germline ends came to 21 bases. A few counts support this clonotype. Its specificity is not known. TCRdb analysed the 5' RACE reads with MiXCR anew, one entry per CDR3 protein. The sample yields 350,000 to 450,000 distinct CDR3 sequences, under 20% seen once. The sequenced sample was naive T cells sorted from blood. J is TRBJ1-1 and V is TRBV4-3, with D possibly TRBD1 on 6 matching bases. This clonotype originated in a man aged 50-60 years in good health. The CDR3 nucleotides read TGCGCCAGCAGCCAAGATCTTCAAATGGTAGGGGGACGCACTGAAGCTTTCTTT. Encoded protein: CASSQDLQMVGGRTEAFF.